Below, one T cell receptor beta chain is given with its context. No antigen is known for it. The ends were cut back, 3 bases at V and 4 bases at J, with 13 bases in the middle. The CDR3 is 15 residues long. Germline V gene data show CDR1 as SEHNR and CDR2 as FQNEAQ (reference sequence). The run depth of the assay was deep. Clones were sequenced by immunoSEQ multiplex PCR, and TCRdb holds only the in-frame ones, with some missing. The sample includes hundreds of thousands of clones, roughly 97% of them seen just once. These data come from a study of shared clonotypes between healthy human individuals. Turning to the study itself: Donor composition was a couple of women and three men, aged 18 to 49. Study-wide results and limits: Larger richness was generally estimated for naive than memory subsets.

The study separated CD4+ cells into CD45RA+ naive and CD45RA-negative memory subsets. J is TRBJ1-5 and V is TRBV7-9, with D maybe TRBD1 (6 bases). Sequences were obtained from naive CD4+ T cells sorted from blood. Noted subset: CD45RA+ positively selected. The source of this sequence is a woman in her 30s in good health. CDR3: CASSLGGRGNQPQHF. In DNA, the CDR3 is TGTGCCAGCAGCTTGGGGGGAAGGGGGAATCAGCCCCAGCATTTT. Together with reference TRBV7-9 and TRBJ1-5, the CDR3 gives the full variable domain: DTGVSQNPRHKITKRGQNVTFRCDPISEHNRLYWYRQTLGQGPEFLTYFQNEAQLEKSRLLSDRFSAERPKGSFSTLEIQRTEQGDSAMYLCASSLGGRGNQPQHFGDGTRLSIL.